This TCR beta chain was observed in a study of cytomegalovirus exposure and HLA in healthy donors. On the study more broadly: A subsequent analysis stated that the approximately 110 validation repertoires were run on the same platform as the 550 to 750 first-cohort repertoires.

This CDR3 comprises 15 residues. V was shortened by 1 base and J by 3 bases, with 10 bases between the two germline ends. Germline V gives CDR1 SGHTA, CDR2 FQGNSA. Sequenced by immunoSEQ multiplex PCR; TCRdb stores in-frame clones only, minus some. The sample has some 110,000 clones, less than 90% seen once. The rearrangement uses TRBV7-2 and TRBJ1-5; perhaps TRBD1 as D (6 bases). The source is a man aged 18-30 years in good health and CMV-seropositive. The sequenced sample consisted of PBMCs. The CDR3 DNA reads TGTGCCAGCAGCTTAGTGACAGGATACAATCAGCCCCAGCATTTT. This sequence encodes CASSLVTGYNQPQHF.